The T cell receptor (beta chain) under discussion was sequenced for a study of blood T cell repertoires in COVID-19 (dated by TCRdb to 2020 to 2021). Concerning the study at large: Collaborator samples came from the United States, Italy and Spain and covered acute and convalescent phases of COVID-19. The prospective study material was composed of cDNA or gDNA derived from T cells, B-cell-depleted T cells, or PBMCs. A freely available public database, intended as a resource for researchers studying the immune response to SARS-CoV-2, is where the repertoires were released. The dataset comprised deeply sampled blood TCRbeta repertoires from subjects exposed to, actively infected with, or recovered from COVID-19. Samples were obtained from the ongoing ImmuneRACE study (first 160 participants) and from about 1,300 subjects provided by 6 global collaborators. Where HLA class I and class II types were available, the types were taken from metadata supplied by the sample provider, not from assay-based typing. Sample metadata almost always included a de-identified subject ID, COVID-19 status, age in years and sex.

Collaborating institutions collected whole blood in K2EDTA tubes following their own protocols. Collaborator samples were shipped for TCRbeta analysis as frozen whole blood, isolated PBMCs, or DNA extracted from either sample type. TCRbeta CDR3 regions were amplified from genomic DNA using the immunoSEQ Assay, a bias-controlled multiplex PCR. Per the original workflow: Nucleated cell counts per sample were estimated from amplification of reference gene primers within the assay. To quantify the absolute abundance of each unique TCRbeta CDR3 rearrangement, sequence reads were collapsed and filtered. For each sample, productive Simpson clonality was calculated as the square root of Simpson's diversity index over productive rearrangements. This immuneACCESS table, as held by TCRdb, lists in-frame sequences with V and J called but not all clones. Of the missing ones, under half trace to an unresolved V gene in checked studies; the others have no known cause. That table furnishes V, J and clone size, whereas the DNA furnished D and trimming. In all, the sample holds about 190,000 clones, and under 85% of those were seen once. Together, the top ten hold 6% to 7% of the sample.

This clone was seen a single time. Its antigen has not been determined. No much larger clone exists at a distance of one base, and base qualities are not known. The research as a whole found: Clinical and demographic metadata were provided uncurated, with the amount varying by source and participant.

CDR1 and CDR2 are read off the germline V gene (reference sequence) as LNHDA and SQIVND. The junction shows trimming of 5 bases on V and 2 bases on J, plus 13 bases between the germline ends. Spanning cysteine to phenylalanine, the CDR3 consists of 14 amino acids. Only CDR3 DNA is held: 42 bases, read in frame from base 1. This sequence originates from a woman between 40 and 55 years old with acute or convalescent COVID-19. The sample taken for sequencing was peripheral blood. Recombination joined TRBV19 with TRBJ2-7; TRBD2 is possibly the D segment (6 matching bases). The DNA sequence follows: TGTGCCAGTAGTGCCTCGGGAGCGGCCTACGAGCAGTACTTC. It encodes CASSASGAAYEQYF.